The 29 T cell receptor beta chains below come from one sample, sequenced in a study of blood T cell repertoires in COVID-19. Profiled with immunoSEQ multiplex PCR; TCRdb holds only in-frame clones, not every one. Here the sample spans around 310,000 clones, roughly 90% being singletons. Source material: peripheral blood. The receptor source for this set is a woman aged 45-60 years with active or convalescent COVID-19.

The chain employs TRBV4-1 and TRBJ1-2, with D possibly TRBD1 on 5 matching bases. Germline lookup yields CDR1 MGHRA and CDR2 YSYEKL. There are 15 residues in the CDR3. The V gene lost 3 bases and the J gene lost 7 bases, with 18 bases spanning the gap. Here the CDR3 reads CASSHPFGGVGGYTF. The CDR3 DNA follows: TGCGCCAGCAGCCATCCCTTCGGGGGGGTTGGTGGCTACACCTTC.

J is TRBJ2-3 and V is TRBV3-1 (or the pseudogene TRBV3-2); 11 nucleotides agree with TRBD2. The CDR3 length is 17 residues. V dropped 0 bases and J dropped 6; count of bases not matched to a gene: 8. The germline gives CDR1 LGHDT, CDR2 YNNKEL (reference sequence). This chain's CDR3 is CASSQDEGLAGSDTQYF. CDR3 coding DNA: TGTGCCAGCAGCCAAGACGAAGGACTAGCGGGTTCGGATACGCAGTATTTT.

The chain couples TRBV18 to TRBJ2-2; D might be TRBD2 (6 bases). This CDR3 contains 17 residues. Between the trimmed V and J ends, which lost 3 bases and 0 bases, there was a span of 14 bases. Per the germline V gene, CDR1 is KGHSH and CDR2 is LQKENI. Here the CDR3 DNA reads TGTGCCAGCTCACCCGCCCTAGCGCAAGCGAACACCGGGGAGCTGTTTTTT. Protein: CASSPALAQANTGELFF.

J is TRBJ2-7 and V is TRBV3-1 (or the pseudogene TRBV3-2); possibly TRBD1 for D (5 bases). Germline assignment: CDR1 LGHDT and CDR2 YNNKEL (reference sequence). The CDR3 has 15 residues. Trimming stripped 4 bases from V and 0 bases from J, with 13 bases between. CDR3 DNA: TGTGCCAGCAGCCCCCGACAGCAGAGCTCCTACGAGCAGTACTTC. It codes for CASSPRQQSSYEQYF.

CDR3 region: CASSEAEGSYGYTF. In DNA, the CDR3 is TGTGCCAGCAGTGAAGCCGAGGGTAGCTATGGCTACACCTTC. The V and J genes are TRBV2 and TRBJ1-2; D is undetermined. Germline V CDR1 and CDR2: SNHLY, FYNNEI. V gave up 0 bases and J gave up 4 bases, with 9 bases separating them. There are 14 residues in the CDR3. Looking up the rest from reference TRBV2 and TRBJ1-2 gives the full variable domain: EPEVTQTPSHQVTQMGQEVILRCVPISNHLYFYWYRQILGQKVEFLVSFYNNEISEKSEIFDDQFSVERPDGSNFTLKIRSTKLEDSAMYFCASSEAEGSYGYTFGSGTRLTVV.

The CDR3: CASSQVRGGQETQYF. CDR3 nucleotides: TGCGCCAGCAGCCAAGTTAGGGGGGGCCAAGAGACCCAGTACTTC. The chain carries TRBV4-3 and TRBJ2-5, with D possibly matching TRBD2 (7 bases). The CDR3 extends over 15 amino acids. Trimming shortened V by 1 base and J by 1 base, and 10 bases separated the two germline ends. Germline CDR1 reads LGHNA; CDR2 reads YSLEER.

The chain couples TRBV5-1 to TRBJ1-1; no definite D call. This CDR3 contains 14 residues. Germline-derived CDR1 and CDR2 are SGHRS and YFSETQ. V gave up 2 bases and J gave up 3 bases, with 11 bases separating them. The CDR3 protein is CASSFRTEDTEAFF. In DNA, the CDR3 is TGCGCCAGCAGCTTCAGGACTGAGGACACTGAAGCTTTCTTT.

The chain is built from TRBV30 and TRBJ1-5; D remains ambiguous. The length of the CDR3 is 15 residues. Germline assignment: CDR1 GTSNPN and CDR2 SVGIG (reference sequence). Trimming left V 1 base short and J 0 bases short, with 10 bases between. The CDR3 region is CAWSAERFSNQPQHF. For the CDR3, the DNA is TGTGCCTGGAGTGCCGAGAGGTTTAGCAATCAGCCCCAGCATTTT.

CDR3 coding DNA: TGCGCCAGCAGCCAAGGTTCGCGAGGACAGACCTACGAGCAGTACTTC. Its translation: CASSQGSRGQTYEQYF. V usage is TRBV4-1 and J usage is TRBJ2-7, with D possibly TRBD1 on 6 matching bases. V was cut by 1 base and J by 2 bases, with 15 bases left in between. Per the germline V gene, CDR1 is MGHRA and CDR2 is YSYEKL. This CDR3 comprises 16 residues.

V is TRBV2 and J is TRBJ2-1; 8 nucleotides match TRBD2. The ends lost 7 bases at V and 2 bases at J; junction bases unmatched: 10. Germline CDR1 is SNHLY and CDR2 is FYNNEI. The CDR3 length is 16 residues. The DNA of the CDR3 is TGTGCCAGCACCTTAAGAGCGGGAGAAGCCTACAATGAGCAGTTCTTC. Its protein product is CASTLRAGEAYNEQFF.

The chain links TRBV4-1 to TRBJ2-6; D is perhaps TRBD1 (5 bases). The V gene lost 5 bases and the J gene lost 3 bases, with 20 bases spanning the gap. Germline CDR1 and CDR2: MGHRA and YSYEKL. The CDR3 is 18 residues long. Here the CDR3 reads CASSFRQLVIGGANVLTF. The CDR3, as DNA: TGCGCCAGCAGCTTCCGACAGTTGGTAATCGGTGGGGCCAACGTCCTGACTTTC.

This rearrangement joins TRBV27 to TRBJ1-1; D is undetermined. This CDR3 is 13 amino acids long. Germline loops: CDR1 MNHEY, CDR2 SMNVEV (reference sequence). The V end lost 3 bases, the J end lost 6 bases, and 11 bases lay between the germline ends. For the CDR3, the DNA is TGTGCCAGCAGTTTGTCGCGGGCGTCTGAAGCTTTCTTT. Translated, it gives CASSLSRASEAFF.

The rearrangement uses TRBV11-3 and TRBJ2-3; 7 bases agree with TRBD1. The CDR3 is made up of 13 amino acids. CDR1 and CDR2 from the germline V gene are SGHNT and YENEEA. Unmatched junction bases numbered 3, after V lost 4 bases and J lost 5 bases. The CDR3 sequence: CASSSDRVDTQYF. The CDR3 region has the DNA TGTGCCAGCAGCTCCGACAGGGTAGATACGCAGTATTTT.

In its sample, this clone was seen once. The V gene is TRBV5-4, the J gene TRBJ2-3, with TRBD2 identical over 7 bases. Trimming removed 2 bases from V and 5 bases from J; junction bases left unmatched: 5. This CDR3 spans 14 amino acids. Germline lookup yields CDR1 SGHNT and CDR2 YYREEE (reference sequence). The CDR3 is CASSFFQRGDTQYF. In DNA form, the CDR3 reads TGTGCCAGCAGCTTTTTCCAGCGGGGAGATACGCAGTATTTT.

The chain is built from TRBV6-4 and TRBJ1-5, with D possibly matching TRBD1 (5 bases). Germline V gene data show CDR1 as MRHNA and CDR2 as SNTAGT. The CDR3 length is 16 residues. Trimming shortened V by 2 bases and J by 5 bases, and 16 bases separated the two germline ends. CDR3 amino acids: CASSDHRRKGYQPQHF. The CDR3 bases are TGTGCCAGCAGTGACCATCGAAGGAAGGGGTATCAGCCCCAGCATTTT.

The chain couples TRBV5-4 to TRBJ2-7; 11 nucleotides align to TRBD2. CDR1 is SGHNT, CDR2 YYREEE, per germline (reference sequence). The ends lost 2 bases at V and 3 bases at J; junction bases unmatched: 4. The CDR3 is 15 residues long. The CDR3 is CASSFGGLAVYEQYF. CDR3 DNA: TGTGCCAGCAGCTTCGGGGGACTAGCGGTCTACGAGCAGTACTTC.

The chain links TRBV7-2 to TRBJ2-3; 7 positions agree with TRBD2. Germline CDR1 and CDR2: SGHTA and FQGNSA. CDR3 length: 14 amino acids. V dropped 7 bases and J dropped 1; count of bases not matched to a gene: 5. The DNA for the CDR3 is TGTGCCAGCACTCTGGGGGGGGGCACAGATACGCAGTATTTT. Amino acids: CASTLGGGTDTQYF. The full variable domain, in which reference TRBV7-2 and TRBJ2-3 provide the parts outside the CDR3, is GAGVSQSPSNKVTEKGKDVELRCDPISGHTALYWYRQSLGQGLEFLIYFQGNSAPDKSGLPSDRFSAERTGGSVSTLTIQRTQQEDSAVYLCASTLGGGTDTQYFGPGTRLTVL.

This clone was seen a single time. The J gene is TRBJ1-2, the V gene TRBV19, with a weak D call TRBD1 (6 bases). Trimming shortened V by 3 bases and J by 0 bases, and 11 bases separated the two germline ends. This CDR3 is built from 15 residues. Looked up from germline, CDR1 is LNHDA and CDR2 is SQIVND (reference sequence). The CDR3 region is CASSIGQPANYGYTF. CDR3 DNA sequence: TGTGCCAGTAGTATTGGACAGCCAGCTAACTATGGCTACACCTTC. The variable domain in full, with the rest retrieved from reference TRBV19 and TRBJ1-2, is DGGITQSPKYLFRKEGQNVTLSCEQNLNHDAMYWYRQDPGQGLRLIYYSQIVNDFQKGDIAEGYSVSREKKESFPLTVTSAQKNPTAFYLCASSIGQPANYGYTFGSGTRLTVV.

The DNA of the CDR3 is TGCGCCAGCAGCTTGGTAGCGGGGACCACAGATACGCAGTATTTT. It encodes CASSLVAGTTDTQYF. The V gene is TRBV5-1, the J gene TRBJ2-3; 8 nucleotides match TRBD2. This CDR3 region has 15 residues. Germline V lookup: CDR1 SGHRS, CDR2 YFSETQ. V lost 0 bases, J lost 2 bases, and 2 bases stayed unmatched. Full variable domain (remainder filled in from reference TRBV5-1 and TRBJ2-3): KAGVTQTPRYLIKTRGQQVTLSCSPISGHRSVSWYQQTPGQGLQFLFEYFSETQRNKGNFPGRFSGRQFSNSRSEMNVSTLELGDSALYLCASSLVAGTTDTQYFGPGTRLTVL.

This chain connects TRBV9 to TRBJ1-1; D is ambiguous. The CDR3 consists of 13 residues. Germline CDR1 SGDLS, CDR2 YYNGEE. Trimming removed 3 bases from V and 3 bases from J, with 9 bases in between. The CDR3 DNA follows: TGTGCCAGCAGCGCTAACCCGGACACTGAAGCTTTCTTT. Translating it yields CASSANPDTEAFF.

The chain recombines TRBV7-2 with TRBJ1-3; 8 bases match TRBD1. This CDR3 has 16 amino acids. Germline CDR1 SGHTA, CDR2 FQGNSA. The V gene end was trimmed by 1 base and the J gene end by 2 bases; junction bases not matched to a gene: 4. The CDR3 spells CASSLGGQVPGNTIYF. The DNA for the CDR3 is TGTGCCAGCAGCTTAGGGGGACAGGTTCCTGGAAACACCATATATTTT.

This clone occurred once. CDR3 in DNA: TGTGCCAGCAGCCGAAAGCGGGAGGGCCTCGGCAATGAGCAGTTCTTC. Its translation: CASSRKREGLGNEQFF. The rearrangement joins TRBV7-9 to TRBJ2-1, with 10 bases fitting TRBD2. V shed 5 bases, J shed 6 bases, and the junction held 10 bases outside the gene matches. Per the germline V gene, CDR1 is SEHNR and CDR2 is FQNEAQ (reference sequence). The CDR3 contains 16 residues.

CDR3: CASSSMTSGTGELFF. CDR3 sequence (DNA): TGTGCCAGCAGCTCCATGACTAGCGGTACCGGGGAGCTGTTTTTT. V and J are TRBV3-1 (or the pseudogene TRBV3-2) and TRBJ2-2; 9 nucleotides line up with TRBD2. The V and J ends lost 5 bases and 5 bases, in that order; junction bases with no gene match: 6. This CDR3 spans 15 amino acids. From germline, CDR1 is LGHDT and CDR2 YNNKEL (reference sequence).

The chain employs TRBV6-6 and TRBJ1-6; D gene unclear. Germline V gene data show CDR1 as MNHNY and CDR2 as SVGAGI (reference sequence). The CDR3 spans 15 residues. The V end was cut by 5 bases, the J end by 6 bases, with 14 bases between. The CDR3 sequence: CASSDGRVLNSPLHF. As DNA, the CDR3 is TGTGCCAGCAGTGACGGCCGGGTGCTTAATTCACCCCTCCACTTT.

The chain uses TRBV19 and TRBJ2-1, with 13 positions matching TRBD2. Germline CDR1 reads LNHDA; CDR2 reads SQIVND (reference sequence). After removal of 3 bases from V and 1 base from J, the junction contained 15 bases not matched to a gene. The CDR3 has 21 residues. The CDR3 DNA is TGTGCCAGTAGTATCCGACCCAAACTAGCGGGAGGGCCGGTGTCCTACAATGAGCAGTTCTTC. This gives the protein CASSIRPKLAGGPVSYNEQFF.

V and J are TRBV6-5 and TRBJ1-4, with D possibly TRBD1 on 5 matching bases. Trimming removed 10 bases from V and 1 base from J, with 13 bases in between. This CDR3 comprises 14 residues. CDR1 and CDR2 from the germline V gene are MNHEY and SVGAGI. The CDR3 DNA is TGTGCCAACTTCTTCCAGGGAACTAATGAAAAACTGTTTTTT. Encoded protein: CANFFQGTNEKLFF.

The J gene is TRBJ2-1, the V gene TRBV3-1 (or the pseudogene TRBV3-2); 8 bases fit TRBD1. Germline CDR1 and CDR2: LGHDT and YNNKEL (reference sequence). V shed 4 bases and J 5 bases; nucleotides not matched to a gene: 7. The CDR3 spans 15 residues. This CDR3 is CASSPDRAGNNEQFF. CDR3 DNA: TGTGCCAGCAGCCCGGACAGGGCAGGGAACAATGAGCAGTTCTTC.

The chain has TRBV27 and TRBJ2-1; TRBD2 aligns across 14 bases. This CDR3 is built from 17 residues. Germline values: CDR1 MNHEY, CDR2 SMNVEV (reference sequence). After removal of 6 bases from V and 6 bases from J, the junction contained 10 bases not matched to a gene. CDR3 DNA sequence: TGTGCCAGCAGCCTAAGAGGCGGGACTAGCGGGGGCAATGAGCAGTTCTTC. Encoded protein: CASSLRGGTSGGNEQFF.

The chain uses TRBV6-1 and TRBJ1-2, with D unresolved. V was cut by 1 base and J by 3 bases, with 9 bases left in between. CDR1 is MNHNS and CDR2 is SASEGT in the germline V gene. CDR3 length equals 14 residues. The CDR3 DNA reads TGTGCCAGCAGTGAAGAGACATCCTACTATGGCTACACCTTC. It codes for CASSEETSYYGYTF.